What follows is one T cell receptor beta chain and its context. The PCR employed 60 Vbeta primers together with 13 Jbeta primers. Here immunoSEQ multiplex PCR was the method, and the copy in TCRdb shows in-frame clones only, minus some. The sample has more than 110,000 clones; 79% are singletons. This specimen comes from a study of cytomegalovirus exposure and HLA in healthy donors. The sequencing sample was made of PBMCs. The sequence was collected from a man in his late teens or twenties in good health and CMV-seronegative.

The CDR3 sequence is CASSSTGQGEQYF. DNA for the CDR3: TGTGCCAGCAGCTCAACCGGACAGGGCGAGCAGTACTTC. The gene calls are TRBV7-8 and TRBJ2-7, with 8 bases lining up with TRBD1. Germline CDR1 reads SGHVS; CDR2 reads FQNEAQ. The V segment lost 4 bases and the J segment 6 bases; nucleotides outside the gene matches: 5. The CDR3 spans 13 residues.